This TCR beta chain was identified in a study of post-analysis software for immune sequencing data. Study-level background: The disease courses covered relapsing-remitting, secondary progressive and progressive-relapsing multiple sclerosis. Findings and limits, study-wide: The five TRBV segments detected at higher frequency in patients than in controls included TRBV5-6, TRBV5-1 and TRBV20-1. Controls' normalized Chao1 diversity significantly exceeded that of multiple sclerosis patients. Under F measure analysis, samples from one preparation batch co-clustered strongly.

Germline-derived CDR1 and CDR2 are DFQATT and SNEGSKA (reference sequence). The CDR3 contains 16 residues. Libraries were made from TCR beta cDNA, and they carried unique molecular identifiers. Researchers reported roughly 510,000 cDNA molecules coming from roughly 1 to 10 million T cells. A single record per CDR3 protein comes from TCRdb applying MiXCR to the PCR reads. The table lists 740,000 or so distinct CDR3 sequences, around 53% of them singletons. The sample holds one count of this clonotype. Its matching antigen is unknown. A read error may produce the germline difference seen at one junction end.

The V and J genes are TRBV20-1 and TRBJ1-5; possibly TRBD1 for D (5 bases). The source is a girl between 5 and 17 years old with multiple sclerosis. The sequenced material came from blood. The CDR3 DNA follows: TGCAGTGCTAGTCGGGACGGCCAAAGGGTCAATCGGCCCCAGCATTTT. Translated, it gives CSASRDGQRVNRPQHF.